A single sample gave rise to the 30 T cell receptor beta chains below, sequenced in a study of T cell repertoires in cytomegalovirus infection (dated by TCRdb to between 2019 and 2020). Instrument used: Illumina HiSeq 1500. TCRdb reprocessing: public reads trimmed at Q25 with fastp, clones called with MiXCR, in-frame beta chains kept. Rows with one shared CDR3 protein collapse into an entry with the most common genes and DNA. The sample table shows some 390,000 distinct CDR3 sequences, and about a sixth are seen once. The biggest ten clones account for about 10% of the sample. The specimen was PBMCs. The receptors originated from a human donor in good health (CMV status not recorded). Some clones in this sample may be carry-over from other donors' samples.

On this clonotype: The CDR3 end shows no conserved phenylalanine or tryptophan, and so a read error is likely. In nucleotides, the CDR3 is TGTGCCAGCAGTGAAGTTGGGGACAGGGTAGGCTCACCCCTCCACCTT. Protein sequence: CASSEVGDRVGSPLHL. The chain employs TRBV2 and TRBJ1-6, with TRBD1 matching 9 bases. Germline CDR1 is SNHLY and CDR2 is FYNNEI. The CDR3 is made up of 16 amino acids. The V segment lost 1 base and the J segment 10 bases; nucleotides outside the gene matches: 8.

This clonotype was counted between two and nine times. This chain connects TRBV20-1 to TRBJ2-1, with TRBD2 matching 9 bases. The germline gives CDR1 DFQATT, CDR2 SNEGSKA (reference sequence). The CDR3 covers 13 residues. Losses at the gene ends were 2 bases for V and 10 bases for J; bases not matched to a gene: 6. In nucleotides, the CDR3 is TGCAGTGCTAGAAGCGGGGGGCCCCCGGAGCAGTTCTTC. Amino acid sequence: CSARSGGPPEQFF.

The V and J genes are TRBV6-2 or TRBV6-3 and TRBJ2-7, with D perhaps TRBD2 (5 bases). CDR1 is MNHEY and CDR2 is SVGEGT in the germline V gene. The CDR3 loop spans 14 amino acids. The V gene lost 8 bases and the J gene lost 2 bases, with 16 bases spanning the gap. The CDR3 nucleotides read TGTGCCAGCTCCCAGCTACTAGAAGCCTACGAGCAGTACTTC. Encoded protein: CASSQLLEAYEQYF.

This clonotype appeared a few times. V is TRBV12-5 and J is TRBJ2-3, with D unresolved. The germline V gene has CDR1 LGHNT and CDR2 FRNRAP. The CDR3 consists of 15 residues. V was trimmed by 1 base and J by 3 bases, leaving 11 bases between them. The CDR3 loop is CASGLGQGKTDTQYF. CDR3 DNA: TGTGCTAGTGGTTTGGGCCAAGGCAAAACAGATACGCAGTATTTT.

The gene calls are TRBV10-3 and TRBJ2-1; a weak D match, TRBD1 (5 bases). V was trimmed by 1 base and J by 9 bases, leaving 13 bases between them. Germline CDR1 reads ENHRY; CDR2 reads SYGVKD. This CDR3 is built from 14 residues. The CDR3 region has the DNA TGTGCCATCAGTGAGTTTATAGGGGCAGGTGAGCAGTTCTTC. This codes for CAISEFIGAGEQFF.

This clonotype was counted between two and nine times. V gene TRBV20-1 combines with J gene TRBJ2-3; a possible D gene is TRBD2 (7 bases). CDR1 and CDR2 (germline): DFQATT, SNEGSKA (reference sequence). The ends were cut back, 5 bases at V and 0 bases at J, with 15 bases in the middle. The CDR3 covers 15 residues. In DNA, the CDR3 is TGCAGTGCTGCCCGGGGGGCCTCTAGCACAGATACGCAGTATTTT. Protein product: CSAARGASSTDTQYF.

This clonotype was detected a few times. The rearrangement links TRBV7-9 to TRBJ1-6; D possibly corresponds to TRBD1 (5 bases). The germline gives CDR1 SEHNR, CDR2 FQNEAQ (reference sequence). CDR3 length equals 15 residues. Deletions cut 3 bases from V and 8 bases from J, with 14 bases between. The CDR3 bases are TGTGCCAGCAGCTTCTCCGGGGGTTGGGATTCACCCCTCCACTTT. Residues: CASSFSGGWDSPLHF. Based on the CDR3 plus reference TRBV7-9 and TRBJ1-6, the full variable domain is DTGVSQNPRHKITKRGQNVTFRCDPISEHNRLYWYRQTLGQGPEFLTYFQNEAQLEKSRLLSDRFSAERPKGSFSTLEIQRTEQGDSAMYLCASSFSGGWDSPLHFGNGTRLTVT.

The chain uses TRBV12-3 or TRBV12-4 and TRBJ2-1, with 9 nucleotides matching TRBD1. CDR3 size: 16 residues. After removal of 0 bases from V and 8 bases from J, the junction contained 8 bases not matched to a gene. CDR3 protein: CASSLAGTGSGDEQFF. In DNA form, the CDR3 reads TGTGCCAGCAGTTTAGCGGGGACAGGGAGTGGGGATGAGCAGTTCTTC.

This clonotype appeared many times. The chain recombines TRBV7-6 with TRBJ2-5, with D perhaps TRBD1 (5 bases). Trimming shortened V by 3 bases and J by 1 base, and 9 bases separated the two germline ends. Looked up from germline, CDR1 is SGHVS and CDR2 is FNYEAQ. The CDR3 extends over 14 amino acids. As DNA, the CDR3 is TGTGCCAGCAGCTTCAGGGCTACCCAAGAGACCCAGTACTTC. This translates into CASSFRATQETQYF.

In this sample, this clonotype turned up many times. The rearrangement uses TRBV2 and TRBJ2-6; D call uncertain. CDR1 and CDR2 (germline): SNHLY, FYNNEI. The V and J ends lost 6 bases and 1 base respectively, with 7 bases between them. CDR3 length: 14 amino acids. The CDR3 loop is CASRLESGANVLTF. The CDR3 DNA sequence: TGTGCCAGCAGGTTAGAGTCTGGGGCCAACGTCCTGACTTTC.

The table lists this clonotype with a few counts. The V gene is TRBV20-1, the J gene TRBJ2-5, with TRBD2 as a possible D gene (5 bases). CDR1 is DFQATT and CDR2 is SNEGSKA in the germline V gene (reference sequence). The CDR3 totals 16 residues. V lost 0 bases to trimming and J lost 5 bases, with 19 bases between them. The CDR3 region is CSARDPERLGWETQYF. As DNA, the CDR3 is TGCAGTGCTAGAGATCCGGAGCGGTTGGGCTGGGAGACCCAGTACTTC.

The V call is TRBV20-1, the J call TRBJ2-5, with D unclear. The CDR3 loop spans 12 amino acids. Trimming took 6 bases from V and 5 from J, leaving 13 bases between them. In germline, CDR1 is DFQATT, CDR2 SNEGSKA (reference sequence). The CDR3 DNA reads as TGCAGTGCCAGCTCCCCGTCGGAGACCCAGTACTTC. It encodes CSASSPSETQYF.

With regard to this clonotype: A much larger clone lies one base from this, so it may be a read error. The chain uses TRBV6-8 and TRBJ2-5, with TRBD2 as a possible D gene (6 bases). CDR1 is MNHGY, CDR2 SAAAGT, per germline. The CDR3 is made up of 15 amino acids. CDR3 sequence: CASNRVLGGYETRYF. The CDR3 nucleotides are TGTGCCAGCAACCGGGTATTGGGGGGATATGAGACCCGGTACTTC.

With regard to this clonotype: This may be a read error: a much more frequent sequence differs by one nucleotide. This rearrangement joins TRBV7-2 to TRBJ2-5, with D uncertain. Germline V gene lookup returns CDR1 SGHTA and CDR2 FQGNSA. Trimming cost V 5 bases and J 1 base, with 8 bases left between them. The CDR3 spans 13 residues. CDR3 sequence reads: CASSASVQETQYF. DNA of the CDR3: TGTGCCAGCAGCGCAAGTGTCCAAGAGACCCAGTACTTC.

The chain links TRBV20-1 to TRBJ2-1, with 8 bases aligning to TRBD2. The V and J ends lost 4 bases and 14 bases, in that order; junction bases with no gene match: 10. Germline CDR1 DFQATT, CDR2 SNEGSKA (reference sequence). The CDR3 is 12 residues long. The CDR3 spells CSANPGGGVEFF. The CDR3 bases are TGCAGTGCTAACCCGGGGGGGGGAGTTGAGTTCTTC.

This chain connects TRBV12-3 or TRBV12-4 to TRBJ1-1; D remains unclear. This CDR3 region has 17 residues. The ends were cut back, 5 bases at V and 1 base at J, with 20 bases in the middle. The CDR3: CASSPHLSAVGNTEAFF. CDR3 nucleotides: TGTGCCAGCAGTCCTCATCTCTCGGCAGTCGGGAACACTGAAGCTTTCTTT.

This chain links TRBV20-1 with TRBJ1-1; 7 nucleotides match TRBD1. Germline CDR1 DFQATT, CDR2 SNEGSKA (reference sequence). The trim removed 4 bases at V and 3 bases at J, leaving 8 bases unmatched. This CDR3 has 14 residues. CDR3 in DNA: TGCAGTGCTAATCTGGGACAGCCAGACACTGAAGCTTTCTTT. Protein product: CSANLGQPDTEAFF.

The chain uses TRBV19 and TRBJ1-5; D may be TRBD1 (5 bases). V shed 2 bases and J shed 9 bases, with 14 bases lying between them. The germline V gene encodes CDR1 LNHDA and CDR2 SQIVND (reference sequence). The CDR3 consists of 14 residues. CDR3 sequence (DNA): TGTGCCAGTAGTATAAGGGACTACAATGGGCCCCAGCATTTT. Its translation: CASSIRDYNGPQHF.

Note on this clonotype: At one boundary the junction diverges from the germline segment, which might be a read error. The CDR3 DNA reads as TGTGCCAGCAGCTTATACGGACAGAGCACAGAAACGCAGTATTTT. Amino acids: CASSLYGQSTETQYF. The chain links TRBV6-5 to TRBJ2-3; tentatively, D is TRBD1 (6 bases). The CDR3 runs 15 residues. The germline V gene has CDR1 MNHEY and CDR2 SVGAGI.

The chain recombines TRBV20-1 with TRBJ2-3, with D perhaps TRBD1 (6 bases). The germline V gene encodes CDR1 DFQATT and CDR2 SNEGSKA (reference sequence). Trimming stripped 6 bases from V and 3 bases from J, with 16 bases between. The CDR3 has 14 residues. Here the CDR3 reads CSAPQGGSTDTQYF. As DNA, the CDR3 is TGCAGTGCCCCGCAAGGGGGAAGTACAGATACGCAGTATTTT.

This clonotype was recorded at least ten times. The chain has TRBV7-8 and TRBJ2-7; the match to TRBD1 covers 7 bases. The trim removed 3 bases at V and 2 bases at J, leaving 7 bases unmatched. The germline CDR1 and CDR2 sequences are SGHVS and FQNEAQ. This CDR3 is 15 amino acids long. The CDR3 region has the DNA TGTGCCAGCAGCTTGAGACAGGGATCCCCCTACGAGCAGTACTTC. Amino acids: CASSLRQGSPYEQYF. The whole variable domain, filled in from reference TRBV7-8 and TRBJ2-7, reads GAGVSQSPRYKVAKRGQDVALRCDPISGHVSLFWYQQALGQGPEFLTYFQNEAQLDKSGLPSDRFFAERPEGSVSTLKIQRTQQEDSAVYLCASSLRQGSPYEQYFGPGTRLTVT.

The rearrangement uses TRBV2 and TRBJ1-1; 9 nucleotides line up with TRBD1. Looked up from germline, CDR1 is SNHLY and CDR2 is FYNNEI. J was trimmed by 11 bases and V by 6 bases; bases with no gene match: 7. This CDR3 comprises 12 residues. The CDR3 DNA is TGTGCCAGCAGCGGGGACAGGGTCTTGGCTTTCTTT. Encoded protein: CASSGDRVLAFF.

This clonotype was counted between two and nine times. The chain uses TRBV7-9 and TRBJ1-1; D is undetermined. V was clipped by 1 base and J by 5 bases, with 26 bases between them. Germline values: CDR1 SEHNR, CDR2 FQNEAQ (reference sequence). The CDR3 contains 19 residues. CDR3 loop: CASSLVRYLEGTVGTEAFF. CDR3 in DNA: TGTGCCAGCAGCTTAGTACGATACTTGGAGGGCACGGTTGGAACTGAAGCTTTCTTT.

There are a few counts of this clonotype. The chain combines TRBV28 with TRBJ1-2; D unresolved. The germline V gene encodes CDR1 MDHEN and CDR2 SYDVKM. Trimming left V 6 bases short and J 4 bases short, with 18 bases between. The CDR3 is 15 amino acids. The CDR3 DNA reads TGTGCCAGCAGCTCCGTTGGTAGAGAAACCTATGGCTACACCTTC. Translated, it gives CASSSVGRETYGYTF.

The J gene is TRBJ2-7, the V gene TRBV20-1; 8 bases map to TRBD1. The CDR3 is 14 amino acids. V shed 3 bases and J 1 base; nucleotides not matched to a gene: 5. Germline CDR1 and CDR2: DFQATT and SNEGSKA (reference sequence). Here the CDR3 DNA reads TGCAGTGCTAGGGAAAACAGGGGGTCCTACGAGCAGTACTTC. It translates to CSARENRGSYEQYF.

V and J are TRBV5-1 and TRBJ2-5; weak D call: TRBD1 (5 bases). Germline CDR1 SGHRS, CDR2 YFSETQ. This CDR3 has 15 residues. The germline V and J ends were trimmed by 0 bases and 5 bases, with 14 bases remaining between them. The CDR3 nucleotides read TGCGCCAGCAGCTTGGGTACCGGGTGGGGCGAGACCCAGTACTTC. Residues: CASSLGTGWGETQYF.

The table lists this clonotype with many counts. The rearrangement uses TRBV6-5 and TRBJ1-1; 8 bases are shared with TRBD1. The germline CDR1 and CDR2 sequences are MNHEY and SVGAGI. The CDR3 is 14 amino acids. Trimming cost V 5 bases and J 1 base; bases outside gene matches: 3. CDR3 amino acids: CASSDGQGNTEAFF. CDR3 DNA: TGTGCCAGCAGTGACGGACAGGGGAACACTGAAGCTTTCTTT.

This clonotype was seen ten or more times. The chain joins TRBV7-2 to TRBJ2-1; D perhaps matches TRBD2 (7 bases). This CDR3 region has 16 residues. V was cut by 5 bases and J by 3 bases, with 17 bases left in between. From germline, CDR1 is SGHTA and CDR2 FQGNSA. This CDR3 is CASSPRGAGNYNEQFF. DNA of the CDR3: TGTGCCAGCAGCCCCCGGGGGGCGGGGAACTACAATGAGCAGTTCTTC.

The chain couples TRBV5-1 to TRBJ1-2; D not resolved. Germline CDR1 and CDR2: SGHRS and YFSETQ. The CDR3 has 13 residues. V was cut by 0 bases and J by 5 bases, with 8 bases left in between. The CDR3 here is CASSLAAVYGYTF. The CDR3 DNA reads TGCGCCAGCAGCTTGGCGGCAGTTTATGGCTACACCTTC.

The genes are TRBV7-6 and TRBJ1-6; 9 nucleotides match TRBD1. V gave up 1 base and J gave up 7 bases; unmatched junction bases: 2. The germline V gene encodes CDR1 SGHVS and CDR2 FNYEAQ. This CDR3 contains 15 residues. The CDR3 sequence is CASSLGTGENSPLHF. The CDR3 nucleotides read TGTGCCAGCAGCTTAGGGACAGGGGAAAATTCACCCCTCCACTTT. The full variable domain, rest sourced from reference TRBV7-6 and TRBJ1-6, is GAGVSQSPRYKVTKRGQDVALRCDPISGHVSLYWYRQALGQGPEFLTYFNYEAQQDKSGLPNDRFSAERPEGSISTLTIQRTEQRDSAMYRCASSLGTGENSPLHFGNGTRLTVT.